What follows are 30 T cell receptor beta chains derived from one specimen sequenced in a study of neurological immune-mediated disorders. Each CDR3 protein gets one entry after TCRdb re-called the 5' RACE reads with MiXCR. Among approximately 100,000 distinct CDR3 sequences listed, 3% to 4.5% were seen once. Material: PBMCs. These receptors originate from a woman between 18 and 29 years old with multiple sclerosis.

This clonotype was seen more than once but under ten times. This chain links TRBV5-6 with TRBJ2-3, with D tentatively TRBD1 (5 bases). V gave up 1 base and J gave up 2 bases, with 14 bases separating them. The CDR3 extends over 16 amino acids. The germline V gene encodes CDR1 SGHDT and CDR2 YYEEEE. The CDR3 sequence is CASSLRTDTYTDTQYF. DNA for the CDR3: TGTGCCAGCAGCTTGCGCACGGACACCTACACAGATACGCAGTATTTT.

This clonotype was seen repeatedly, ten times or more. The chain uses TRBV7-9 and TRBJ2-2, with D perhaps being TRBD1 or TRBD2 (6 bases each). Germline-derived CDR1 and CDR2 are SEHNR and FQNEAQ (reference sequence). This CDR3 contains 14 residues. V lost 2 bases, J lost 4 bases, and 8 bases lay in between. The CDR3 DNA sequence: TGTGCCAGCAGCTTAAGGGGGGCCACCGGGGAGCTGTTTTTT. Its protein is CASSLRGATGELFF.

This clonotype was seen at least ten times. This sequence joins TRBV29-1 and TRBJ2-7, with 10 bases that match TRBD2. Per the germline V gene, CDR1 is SQVTM and CDR2 is ANQGSEA. Trimming at V came to 3 bases and at J to 4 bases, leaving 3 bases not matched to a gene. The CDR3 is made up of 13 amino acids. CDR3 in amino acids: CSVEVSGGYEQYF. The DNA of the CDR3 is TGCAGCGTTGAGGTTAGCGGGGGGTACGAGCAGTACTTC.

This clonotype was found many times. In nucleotides, the CDR3 is TGCAGTGCTGCGAGGGGTCTCCGGACTAGCGGGAGGGCCTTCAATGAGCAGTTCTTC. The encoded protein is CSAARGLRTSGRAFNEQFF. This chain connects TRBV20-1 to TRBJ2-1; 15 positions agree with TRBD2. Looked up from germline, CDR1 is DFQATT and CDR2 is SNEGSKA (reference sequence). CDR3 length: 19 residues. V was clipped by 5 bases and J by 6 bases; unmatched bases: 17.

This clonotype was detected a few times. V is TRBV9 and J is TRBJ2-1; unclear D gene. Germline V gene lookup returns CDR1 SGDLS and CDR2 YYNGEE. The germline V and J ends were trimmed by 4 bases and 3 bases, with 14 bases remaining between them. The CDR3 sequence is 15 residues long. CDR3 nucleotides: TGTGCCAGCAGCCTCCGTGGGGATAGCTACAATGAGCAGTTCTTC. Its translation: CASSLRGDSYNEQFF.

This clonotype was seen repeatedly, ten times or more. The chain recombines TRBV25-1 with TRBJ2-1, with no clear D. CDR3 length: 13 amino acids. Germline V gene data show CDR1 as MGHDK and CDR2 as SYGVNS. The V gene lost 2 bases and the J gene lost 5 bases, with 7 bases spanning the gap. The CDR3 region has the DNA TGTGCCAGCAGTGAACCCAGAAACAATGAGCAGTTCTTC. Protein sequence: CASSEPRNNEQFF.

This clonotype was detected a few times. The chain employs TRBV10-3 and TRBJ2-2; 10 positions agree with TRBD2. This CDR3 is 16 amino acids long. J lost 2 bases, V lost 4 bases, and 4 bases had no gene match. CDR1 and CDR2 (germline): ENHRY, SYGVKD. The CDR3 DNA is TGTGCCATCAGTGGCCGGACTAGCGGTAACACCGGGGAGCTGTTTTTT. Its protein product is CAISGRTSGNTGELFF.

Many counts were recorded for this clonotype. The gene calls are TRBV10-3 and TRBJ2-5, with TRBD2 matching over 7 bases. In germline, CDR1 is ENHRY, CDR2 SYGVKD. J was trimmed by 3 bases and V by 8 bases; bases with no gene match: 12. The CDR3 length is 15 residues. The CDR3 bases are TGTGCCATCCGTACGGCTAGCGGAGGGGAAGAGACCCAGTACTTC. It yields the protein CAIRTASGGEETQYF.

This clonotype was counted at least ten times. The chain joins TRBV18 to TRBJ1-1; D not resolved. Germline CDR1 KGHSH, CDR2 LQKENI. CDR3 size: 14 residues. The germline V and J ends were trimmed by 3 bases and 1 base, with 9 bases remaining between them. The CDR3: CASSPLPANTEAFF. Written as DNA, the CDR3 is TGTGCCAGCTCACCTTTACCGGCGAACACTGAAGCTTTCTTT.

This clonotype was seen a few times. The gene calls are TRBV7-9 and TRBJ1-1; D call uncertain. The CDR3 has 15 amino acids. V was pared by 1 base and J by 3 bases, with 12 bases between. Looked up from germline, CDR1 is SEHNR and CDR2 is FQNEAQ (reference sequence). DNA of the CDR3: TGTGCCAGCAGCTTAGGGCCCACGTATTACACTGAAGCTTTCTTT. Its translation: CASSLGPTYYTEAFF. Complete variable domain (other parts from reference TRBV7-9 and TRBJ1-1): DTGVSQNPRHKITKRGQNVTFRCDPISEHNRLYWYRQTLGQGPEFLTYFQNEAQLEKSRLLSDRFSAERPKGSFSTLEIQRTEQGDSAMYLCASSLGPTYYTEAFFGQGTRLTVV.

This clonotype was seen at least ten times. This chain uses TRBV6-5 with TRBJ2-3, with TRBD2 matching 7 bases. Germline CDR1 reads MNHEY; CDR2 reads SVGAGI. J gave up 1 base and V 5 bases, and 6 bases lay outside the gene matches. CDR3 length: 15 residues. The CDR3 nucleotides read TGTGCCAGCAGTGGCGGGAGTAAGGGCACAGATACGCAGTATTTT. Its protein is CASSGGSKGTDTQYF.

This clonotype was recorded many times. The chain joins TRBV20-1 to TRBJ2-1, with 9 bases that match TRBD2. The junction had 8 bases not matched to a gene; V was cut back by 6 bases and J by 5 bases. The CDR3 length is 14 residues. Germline V lookup: CDR1 DFQATT, CDR2 SNEGSKA (reference sequence). The DNA for the CDR3 is TGCAGTGCAAGGACTAGCGTCGGCAACAATGAGCAGTTCTTC. The encoded protein is CSARTSVGNNEQFF.

This clonotype showed up many times. The chain uses TRBV5-1 and TRBJ1-5; D perhaps matches TRBD1 (5 bases). The CDR3 covers 15 residues. CDR1 SGHRS and CDR2 YFSETQ come from the germline V gene. Trimming removed 0 bases at V and 7 bases at J, with 14 bases between. CDR3 in amino acids: CASSLAGGVGQPQHF. In DNA form, the CDR3 reads TGCGCCAGCAGCTTGGCCGGGGGGGTCGGGCAGCCCCAGCATTTT.

This clonotype was recorded at least ten times. V and J are TRBV2 and TRBJ2-2; TRBD1 or TRBD2 may be the D gene (5 bases each). Trimming shortened V by 7 bases and J by 7 bases, and 19 bases separated the two germline ends. The germline gives CDR1 SNHLY, CDR2 FYNNEI. This CDR3 is 15 amino acids long. The CDR3 is CASTLRVGVIGELFF. The CDR3 nucleotides are TGTGCCAGCACCCTGAGAGTGGGGGTGATCGGGGAGCTGTTTTTT.

Many counts were recorded for this clonotype. This chain uses TRBV7-9 with TRBJ1-1; unclear D gene. The germline gives CDR1 SEHNR, CDR2 FQNEAQ (reference sequence). The CDR3 has 15 amino acids. With 5 bases removed from V and 2 bases from J, the gap between germline ends came to 15 bases. The CDR3: CASSQRGRLNTEAFF. CDR3 sequence (DNA): TGTGCCAGCAGCCAAAGAGGACGCCTTAACACTGAAGCTTTCTTT.

There are many counts of this clonotype. V usage is TRBV7-2 and J usage is TRBJ2-7; D perhaps matches TRBD1 (6 bases). This CDR3 comprises 11 residues. The V gene's germline CDR1 is SGHTA and CDR2 FQGNSA. V was shortened by 5 bases and J by 6 bases, with 8 bases between the two germline ends. The CDR3 here is CASSQGSEQYF. The CDR3 DNA sequence: TGTGCCAGCAGCCAGGGGTCCGAGCAGTACTTC.

About this clonotype: One base away lies a much larger clone, so this may be a sequencing read error. The V gene is TRBV3-1, the J gene TRBJ2-5; D not certain. CDR3 length equals 14 residues. Germline V gene lookup returns CDR1 LGHDT and CDR2 YNNKEL (reference sequence). V lost 1 base, J lost 10 bases, and 16 bases lay in between. The DNA for the CDR3 is TGTGCCAGCAGCCAAGGCTCCGCCGAGAAGAACCAGTACTTC. Translated, it gives CASSQGSAEKNQYF.

This clonotype was found many times. The V and J genes are TRBV29-1 and TRBJ2-3; 9 bases are shared with TRBD2. The CDR3 extends over 13 amino acids. Germline V CDR1 and CDR2: SQVTM, ANQGSEA. Germline trimming cut 3 bases from V and 5 bases from J; bases unmatched to any gene: 3. CDR3 sequence reads: CSVDSGRQDTQYF. The CDR3 DNA follows: TGCAGCGTTGATAGCGGGAGACAAGATACGCAGTATTTT.

This clonotype has a count of ten or more. The V and J genes are TRBV11-2 and TRBJ2-2; a weak D match, TRBD2 (6 bases). The CDR3 contains 16 residues. Germline CDR1 and CDR2: SGHAT and FQNNGV. Trimming cost V 1 base and J 1 base, with 10 bases left between them. The CDR3 is CASSLGLARNTGELFF. As DNA, the CDR3 is TGTGCCAGCAGCTTAGGGCTAGCGAGGAACACCGGGGAGCTGTTTTTT.

This clonotype was seen many times. The J gene is TRBJ2-1, the V gene TRBV28; unclear D gene. This CDR3 has 15 residues. The V end lost 1 base, the J end lost 0 bases, and 7 bases lay between the germline ends. In germline, CDR1 is MDHEN, CDR2 SYDVKM. The CDR3 DNA sequence: TGTGCCAGCAGTTTATACGGAACCTCCTACAATGAGCAGTTCTTC. Translation gives CASSLYGTSYNEQFF.

This clonotype was picked up many times. The chain links TRBV11-2 to TRBJ2-1; D is possibly TRBD1 (7 bases). The length of the CDR3 is 15 residues. The germline V gene encodes CDR1 SGHAT and CDR2 FQNNGV. Deletions cut 5 bases from V and 3 bases from J, with 14 bases between. In DNA form, the CDR3 reads TGTGCCAGCAGCGCGCAGGGGGGCGACTACAATGAGCAGTTCTTC. Amino acids: CASSAQGGDYNEQFF. Complete variable domain (other parts from reference TRBV11-2 and TRBJ2-1): EAGVAQSPRYKIIEKRQSVAFWCNPISGHATLYWYQQILGQGPKLLIQFQNNGVVDDSQLPKDRFSAERLKGVDSTLKIQPAKLEDSAVYLCASSAQGGDYNEQFFGPGTRLTVL.

This clonotype was seen ten or more times. The chain recombines TRBV6-1 with TRBJ2-5; D may be TRBD1 or TRBD2 (6 bases each). The CDR3 totals 12 residues. Germline loops: CDR1 MNHNS, CDR2 SASEGT. V was shortened by 6 bases and J by 5 bases, with 10 bases between the two germline ends. The CDR3 here is CASRGGGETQYF. The DNA of the CDR3 is TGTGCCAGCAGAGGAGGGGGGGAGACCCAGTACTTC.

This clonotype was found many times. This chain uses TRBV2 with TRBJ2-3; D call uncertain. Germline V gives CDR1 SNHLY, CDR2 FYNNEI. The CDR3 is 13 amino acids. V gave up 7 bases and J gave up 2 bases, with 10 bases separating them. The CDR3 spells CASNDFFTDTQYF. CDR3 nucleotides: TGTGCCAGCAATGACTTCTTCACAGATACGCAGTATTTT. Full variable domain (missing parts from reference TRBV2 and TRBJ2-3): EPEVTQTPSHQVTQMGQEVILRCVPISNHLYFYWYRQILGQKVEFLVSFYNNEISEKSEIFDDQFSVERPDGSNFTLKIRSTKLEDSAMYFCASNDFFTDTQYFGPGTRLTVL.

This clonotype has at least ten counts. The chain links TRBV9 to TRBJ2-5; 14 positions match TRBD2. This CDR3 contains 16 residues. The V and J ends lost 0 bases and 4 bases, in that order; junction bases with no gene match: 2. CDR1 SGDLS and CDR2 YYNGEE come from the germline V gene. The CDR3 DNA reads as TGTGCCAGCAGCGTAGGGGGACTAGCGGGAGTAGAGACCCAGTACTTC. This gives the protein CASSVGGLAGVETQYF.

This clonotype was counted many times. The V call is TRBV6-5, the J call TRBJ1-3; the D gene is possibly TRBD1 (5 bases). Germline V gene sequence: CDR1 MNHEY, CDR2 SVGAGI. CDR3 length: 15 residues. V lost 6 bases to trimming and J lost 4 bases, with 16 bases between them. This chain's CDR3 is CASRPGRLGGNTIYF. The CDR3 nucleotides are TGTGCCAGCAGGCCAGGGAGGCTAGGAGGAAACACCATATATTTT.

This clonotype showed up just a few times. V and J are TRBV7-2 and TRBJ1-1; 7 bases are a match to TRBD1. CDR1 is SGHTA, CDR2 FQGNSA, per germline. V was pared by 3 bases and J by 4 bases, with 5 bases of the junction left unmatched. CDR3 length: 14 amino acids. This chain's CDR3 is CASSFWSGGTEAFF. The DNA of the CDR3 is TGTGCCAGCAGCTTCTGGTCAGGGGGCACTGAAGCTTTCTTT.

Many counts were recorded for this clonotype. The chain carries TRBV9 and TRBJ2-1; D not certain. This CDR3 comprises 13 residues. Germline values: CDR1 SGDLS, CDR2 YYNGEE. V lost 4 bases to trimming and J lost 9 bases, with 14 bases between them. The chain's CDR3 is CASSPMGMAEQFF. CDR3 nucleotides: TGTGCCAGCAGCCCCATGGGAATGGCTGAGCAGTTCTTC.

This clonotype has at least ten counts. The CDR3 DNA reads TGCAGCGTTCAGGGCCTCCAGGCGGCTTTCTTT. Residues: CSVQGLQAAFF. The genes are TRBV29-1 and TRBJ1-1; D perhaps matches TRBD1 (5 bases). V gave up 5 bases and J gave up 11 bases, with 15 bases separating them. Germline values: CDR1 SQVTM, CDR2 ANQGSEA. The CDR3 runs to 11 residues.

This clonotype was seen at least ten times. The chain carries TRBV12-3 or TRBV12-4 and TRBJ2-5, with D maybe TRBD1 (6 bases). There are 16 residues in the CDR3. Trimming took 5 bases from V and 0 from J, leaving 16 bases between them. This CDR3 reads CASSDPGVGYQETQYF. CDR3 sequence (DNA): TGTGCCAGCAGTGATCCAGGGGTTGGGTACCAAGAGACCCAGTACTTC.

Many counts were recorded for this clonotype. The V call is TRBV6-6, the J call TRBJ2-1, with 9 nucleotides matching TRBD2. This CDR3 has 14 residues. The V segment lost 6 bases and the J segment 4 bases; nucleotides outside the gene matches: 4. The germline CDR1 and CDR2 sequences are MNHNY and SVGAGI (reference sequence). The CDR3 spells CASRGAGGYNEQFF. In DNA form, the CDR3 reads TGTGCCAGCAGGGGAGCGGGGGGATACAATGAGCAGTTCTTC.